This T cell receptor (beta chain) was retrieved from a study of shared clonotypes between healthy human individuals. Regarding the study as a whole: Of the naive CD4 clonotypes, about 5.4% were shared across four donors. The rarefaction results pointed to incomplete sorted-subset sequencing despite large depth. It was the few donors that limited the genetic and exposure-history diversity represented.

Points on this clone: Its antigen is currently unknown.

Investigators spread the genomic DNA of each subset evenly over several immunoSEQ plates. TCRdb's copy holds only in-frame clones and misses some; the assay was immunoSEQ multiplex PCR. Found here are 2 million to 2.5 million clones, just over 90% of them singletons; the top ten hold around 1.7%. This CDR3 is built from 14 residues. The V and J ends lost 7 bases and 0 bases respectively, with 13 bases between them. Germline V gives CDR1 SQVTM, CDR2 ANQGSEA. Naive CD8 cells were CD45RO-negative, positively selected for CCR7, excluding terminally differentiated effector memory CD45RA+ cells. Sequencing was carried out using naive CD8+ T cells from PBMCs. The rearrangement links TRBV29-1 to TRBJ1-5; D perhaps matches TRBD1 (6 bases). The clonotype originates from a young man in good health. Some clones in this sample may be carry-over from other donors' samples. In nucleotides, the CDR3 is TGCAGCGCCACGACAGGTTATAGCAATCAGCCCCAGCATTTT. Translation gives CSATTGYSNQPQHF. Combining the CDR3 with reference TRBV29-1 and TRBJ1-5 gives the whole variable domain SAVISQKPSRDICQRGTSLTIQCQVDSQVTMMFWYRQQPGQSLTLIATANQGSEATYESGFVIDKFPISRPNLTFSTLTVSNMSPEDSSIYLCSATTGYSNQPQHFGDGTRLSIL.